The sequence of this T cell receptor (beta chain) was determined in a study of cytomegalovirus exposure and HLA in healthy donors. This PCR relied on a set of 60 Vbeta primers and 13 Jbeta primers. Sequencing used immunoSEQ multiplex PCR; TCRdb keeps in-frame clones, though not all of them. This sample's clone table lists about 67,000 clones. The CDR3 extends over 13 amino acids. Trimming cost V 6 bases and J 5 bases, with 14 bases left between them. Germline V CDR1 and CDR2: KGHSH, LQKENI. The sequence was obtained from a young man in good health and CMV-seropositive. The chain combines TRBV18 with TRBJ2-7, with D possibly TRBD2 on 6 matching bases. Sequencing used PBMCs. CDR3 in amino acids: CASSPGTVDEQYF. The CDR3 DNA reads as TGTGCCAGCTCGCCCGGGACTGTCGACGAGCAGTACTTC.